This T cell receptor (beta chain) was captured in a study of cytomegalovirus exposure and HLA in healthy donors. Primers for the PCR totalled 60 Vbeta and 13 Jbeta. Some clones are missing from TCRdb's copy, which holds only in-frame ones; the method was immunoSEQ multiplex PCR. The sample includes 150,000 to 200,000 clones, roughly 80% of them seen just once. Material: PBMCs. The sequence came from a woman in her thirties or forties in good health and CMV-seropositive.

The CDR3 spells CASSNTLAPDTQYF. The CDR3 nucleotides read TGTGCCAGCAGTAACACGCTAGCGCCAGATACGCAGTATTTT. The J gene is TRBJ2-3, the V gene TRBV6-5, with D possibly being TRBD2 (6 bases). Germline CDR1 MNHEY, CDR2 SVGAGI. CDR3 size: 14 residues. V was cut by 5 bases and J by 4 bases, with 13 bases left in between.